A single sample gave rise to the 18 T cell receptor beta chains below, sequenced in a study of CD8+ T cells in alopecia areata. Investigators isolated RNA and reverse transcribed it into cDNA to act as the sequencing template. TCRdb keeps only in-frame clones here, not all; method: immunoSEQ multiplex PCR. The sample records over 150,000 clones, 50% to 60% being singletons. Sample treatment: oral pan-JAK inhibitor, 5-10 mg twice daily. The sequences come from CD4+ T cells sorted from blood, collected at week 4, from a patient treated with tofacitinib. The receptors were gathered from a human donor with alopecia areata.

The chain employs TRBV30 and TRBJ2-2; unclear D gene. Germline V lookup: CDR1 GTSNPN, CDR2 SVGIG (reference sequence). Trimming pared 8 bases from V and 4 bases from J, leaving 8 bases between. The CDR3 contains 11 residues. The DNA of the CDR3 is TGTGCCGCGACGAGCACCGGGGAGCTGTTTTTT. Translation gives CAATSTGELFF.

This clone was observed once. The chain combines TRBV14 with TRBJ2-1; TRBD2 matches at 7 bases. J was trimmed by 3 bases and V by 0 bases; bases with no gene match: 2. Looked up from germline, CDR1 is SGHDN and CDR2 is FVKESK. The CDR3 is 15 amino acids. DNA for the CDR3: TGTGCCAGCAGCCAAGACCAGCGGGACTACAATGAGCAGTTCTTC. Translation gives CASSQDQRDYNEQFF.

This clone was found once. The rearrangement uses TRBV11-2 and TRBJ2-1; tentative D call: TRBD2 (5 bases). Germline CDR1 and CDR2: SGHAT and FQNNGV. CDR3 length equals 17 residues. V dropped 1 base and J dropped 2 bases, with 15 bases sitting between them. The chain's CDR3 is CASSLVKAGKTYNEQFF. For the CDR3, the DNA is TGTGCCAGCAGCTTAGTGAAAGCCGGGAAAACCTACAATGAGCAGTTCTTC.

In regard to this clone: Relative to the germline gene, one junction end is altered; a read error may explain this. The chain uses TRBV29-1 and TRBJ2-7; 9 nucleotides match TRBD1. The germline CDR1 and CDR2 sequences are SQVTM and ANQGSEA. The CDR3 consists of 11 residues. The CDR3 nucleotides are TGTGCGGGACAGGGTAGGGACGAGCAGTACTTC. This gives the protein CAGQGRDEQYF.

This chain joins TRBV7-2 and TRBJ2-2; TRBD1 is a possible D gene (5 bases). The V gene's germline CDR1 is SGHTA and CDR2 FQGNSA. CDR3 length: 16 residues. Trimming took off 5 bases at V and 5 bases at J, with 18 bases between the two ends. The CDR3 sequence is CASSHGRQGRTGELFF. As DNA, the CDR3 is TGTGCCAGCAGCCACGGCCGTCAGGGAAGGACCGGGGAGCTGTTTTTT.

The V call is TRBV10-3, the J call TRBJ1-2; the match to TRBD1 covers 9 bases. Germline CDR1 and CDR2: ENHRY and SYGVKD. The CDR3 is 14 amino acids. J lost 4 bases, V lost 5 bases, and 5 bases had no gene match. As DNA, the CDR3 is TGTGCCATCAGTCTTTTGGGACAGGGCTATGGCTACACCTTC. As protein: CAISLLGQGYGYTF.

The chain joins TRBV29-1 to TRBJ1-5, with D uncertain. CDR1 and CDR2 from the germline V gene are SQVTM and ANQGSEA. Trimming removed 4 bases at V and 0 bases at J, with 7 bases between. The CDR3 covers 13 residues. The CDR3 loop reads CSVGSDSNQPQHF. CDR3 sequence (DNA): TGCAGCGTTGGTTCGGATAGCAATCAGCCCCAGCATTTT. Full variable domain (outside the CDR3, taken from reference TRBV29-1 and TRBJ1-5): SAVISQKPSRDICQRGTSLTIQCQVDSQVTMMFWYRQQPGQSLTLIATANQGSEATYESGFVIDKFPISRPNLTFSTLTVSNMSPEDSSIYLCSVGSDSNQPQHFGDGTRLSIL.

The chain recombines TRBV29-1 with TRBJ2-1; no firm D call. CDR3 length: 15 residues. CDR1 and CDR2 (germline): SQVTM, ANQGSEA. Trimming removed 5 bases at V and 0 bases at J, with 14 bases between. DNA of the CDR3: TGCAGCGTTCTTTCGGCGGACGTCTCCTACAATGAGCAGTTCTTC. It is translated as CSVLSADVSYNEQFF.

This clone was counted a few times. The chain links TRBV30 to TRBJ2-7; 8 nucleotides line up with TRBD1. This CDR3 spans 15 amino acids. Germline CDR1 is GTSNPN and CDR2 is SVGIG (reference sequence). V was clipped by 0 bases and J by 6 bases; unmatched bases: 10. The CDR3 nucleotides are TGTGCCTGGAGTGTACCACAGGGGGGACGGAGCGAGCAGTACTTC. Protein product: CAWSVPQGGRSEQYF. Full variable domain (remainder filled in from reference TRBV30 and TRBJ2-7): SQTIHQWPATLVQPVGSPLSLECTVEGTSNPNLYWYRQAAGRGLQLLFYSVGIGQISSEVPQNLSASRPQDRQFILSSKKLLLSDSGFYLCAWSVPQGGRSEQYFGPGTRLTVT.

The genes are TRBV9 and TRBJ2-3; the match to TRBD2 covers 7 bases. This CDR3 is built from 15 residues. V dropped 3 bases and J dropped 2; count of bases not matched to a gene: 6. Per germline, CDR1 SGDLS and CDR2 YYNGEE. As DNA, the CDR3 is TGTGCCAGCAGCGGGCCTAGCGGAAACACAGATACGCAGTATTTT. Translated, it gives CASSGPSGNTDTQYF.

This rearrangement joins TRBV4-1 to TRBJ1-2, with D hard to call. V was shortened by 0 bases and J by 2 bases, with 13 bases between the two germline ends. Germline loops: CDR1 MGHRA, CDR2 YSYEKL. The CDR3 length is 16 residues. In DNA, the CDR3 is TGCGCCAGCAGCCAAGACTTGTACGGAGCCAACTATGGCTACACCTTC. Translating it yields CASSQDLYGANYGYTF.

This clone has only one observation. V is TRBV28 and J is TRBJ2-5; 8 bases match TRBD1. The CDR3 has 17 residues. V gave up 6 bases and J gave up 4 bases; unmatched junction bases: 16. The germline V gene has CDR1 MDHEN and CDR2 SYDVKM. CDR3 loop: CASSPTRRTGKGETQYF. DNA for the CDR3: TGTGCCAGCAGCCCCACGCGCCGGACAGGGAAGGGAGAGACCCAGTACTTC.

The chain uses TRBV18 and TRBJ1-3, with 7 bases fitting TRBD1. This CDR3 is 16 amino acids long. The V gene end was trimmed by 6 bases and the J gene end by 0 bases; junction bases not matched to a gene: 8. In germline, CDR1 is KGHSH, CDR2 LQKENI. In nucleotides, the CDR3 is TGTGCCAGCTCCCAAGGGGACAGCCGCTCTGGAAACACCATATATTTT. Translation gives CASSQGDSRSGNTIYF.

V and J are TRBV6-5 and TRBJ2-5; unclear D gene. The V gene's germline CDR1 is MNHEY and CDR2 SVGAGI. This CDR3 has 13 residues. The V end lost 6 bases, the J end lost 5 bases, and 13 bases lay between the germline ends. In DNA form, the CDR3 reads TGTGCCAGCAGCCCCGCTCACTCTGAGACCCAGTACTTC. As protein: CASSPAHSETQYF.

The chain joins TRBV18 to TRBJ2-1; D is unresolved. There are 15 residues in the CDR3. Germline CDR1 is KGHSH and CDR2 is LQKENI. Trimming cost V 2 bases and J 0 bases, with 8 bases left between them. CDR3 sequence: CASSPSRSSYNEQFF. The CDR3 nucleotides read TGTGCCAGCTCACCAAGCCGGAGCTCCTACAATGAGCAGTTCTTC.

The chain couples TRBV7-2 to TRBJ2-5; D is unresolved. V lost 8 bases to trimming and J lost 7 bases, with 23 bases between them. Germline V gene sequence: CDR1 SGHTA, CDR2 FQGNSA. CDR3 length: 15 amino acids. The CDR3 is CASSARAGDAWTQYF. Here the CDR3 DNA reads TGTGCCAGCTCGGCCCGGGCAGGAGATGCTTGGACCCAGTACTTC.

The V gene is TRBV6-5, the J gene TRBJ2-5; 15 bases are shared with TRBD2. V was pared by 8 bases and J by 5 bases, with 6 bases of the junction left unmatched. The CDR3 is 15 amino acids. Germline CDR1 and CDR2: MNHEY and SVGAGI. CDR3: CASGGLAGGPETQYF. CDR3 coding DNA: TGTGCCAGCGGAGGACTAGCGGGAGGGCCGGAGACCCAGTACTTC.

This clone was recorded once. The chain is built from TRBV5-1 and TRBJ2-1, with D maybe TRBD2 (6 bases). CDR1 and CDR2 from the germline V gene are SGHRS and YFSETQ. V shed 0 bases and J shed 7 bases, with 14 bases lying between them. The CDR3 spans 15 residues. The CDR3 protein is CASSLARRGGNEQFF. The CDR3 coding sequence is TGCGCCAGCAGCTTGGCCCGGCGGGGTGGGAATGAGCAGTTCTTC. Looking up the rest from reference TRBV5-1 and TRBJ2-1 gives the full variable domain: KAGVTQTPRYLIKTRGQQVTLSCSPISGHRSVSWYQQTPGQGLQFLFEYFSETQRNKGNFPGRFSGRQFSNSRSEMNVSTLELGDSALYLCASSLARRGGNEQFFGPGTRLTVL.